This T cell receptor (beta chain) is from a study of T cells expressing NK-cell markers. From the 5' RACE reads, TCRdb lists one entry per CDR3 protein and no DNA. The sample data list approximately 460,000 distinct CDR3 sequences. This TCR was sampled from a woman between 18 and 70 years old in good health. Specimen: blood T cells: a sorted CD56 or NKG2C T cell subset, CD4+ or CD8+ T cells, or bulk PBMC T cells (not recorded which).

This CDR3 reads CATSRDRKNTGELFF. V gene TRBV15 combines with J gene TRBJ2-2. This CDR3 is 15 amino acids long. CDR1 is LNHNV and CDR2 is YYDKDF in the germline V gene (reference sequence). The entire variable domain, with the rest obtained from reference TRBV15 and TRBJ2-2, is as follows: DAMVIQNPRYQVTQFGKPVTLSCSQTLNHNVMYWYQQKSSQAPKLLFHYYDKDFNNEADTPDNFQSRRPNTSFCFLDIRSPGLGDTAMYLCATSRDRKNTGELFFGEGSRLTVL.